This TCR beta chain was profiled in a study of response to subunit inactivated influenza vaccine. V was clipped by 8 bases and J by 6 bases, with 11 bases between them. Germline V gene data show CDR1 as LNHDA and CDR2 as SQIVND (reference sequence). There are 12 residues in the CDR3. TCRdb ran MiXCR on the RT-PCR reads and lists one entry per CDR3 protein. The sample has 500,000 to 700,000 distinct CDR3 sequences; around a quarter are singletons. These data were also reused for a study on T cells expressing NK-cell markers. As that study records: With UMIs, 5'RACE template switching was used to make TCR beta cDNA. Several donors showed these clonotypes also leading the CD3+CD56-NKG2C+ fraction.

The sequenced sample was CD4+ T cells sorted from PBMCs, obtained 11 to 12 days after vaccination. The chain has TRBV19 and TRBJ1-5, with a weak D call TRBD1 (5 bases). The TCR comes from a man in his fifties or sixties who received an inactivated influenza vaccine. The DNA of the CDR3 is TGTGCCAGTGGGGGGGTTGGTCAGCCCCAGCATTTT. It is translated as CASGGVGQPQHF. The full variable domain, with the rest looked up from reference TRBV19 and TRBJ1-5, is DGGITQSPKYLFRKEGQNVTLSCEQNLNHDAMYWYRQDPGQGLRLIYYSQIVNDFQKGDIAEGYSVSREKKESFPLTVTSAQKNPTAFYLCASGGVGQPQHFGDGTRLSIL.